This entry is about one T cell receptor beta chain. No conserved phenylalanine or tryptophan is present at the end of the CDR3, so a read error is the likely explanation. Because the CDR3's place on the DNA is in doubt, the DNA is left out and the CDR3 is given as listed by TCRdb. This specimen comes from a study of glioma-infiltrating T cells. Using RNA template, CDR3s of TCR alpha and beta were amplified with iRepertoire arm-PCR. From the multiplex PCR reads, TCRdb called clonotypes with MiXCR, one entry per CDR3 protein. The sample holds under 200,000 distinct CDR3 sequences, roughly two fifths seen once. Germline V CDR1 and CDR2: MNHEY, SMNVEV (reference sequence). Counting both end residues, the CDR3 totals 15 amino acids.

The sample consisted of glioma tissue, nonneoplastic brain tissue, or PBMCs (not recorded which). This chain connects TRBV27 to TRBJ2-5; the table's D call, TRBD2, was not checked against the DNA. The source is a human donor with low-grade glioma or glioblastoma, undergoing nonglioma brain surgery, or in good health (not recorded which). The CDR3: CASSLVAENQETQHL.